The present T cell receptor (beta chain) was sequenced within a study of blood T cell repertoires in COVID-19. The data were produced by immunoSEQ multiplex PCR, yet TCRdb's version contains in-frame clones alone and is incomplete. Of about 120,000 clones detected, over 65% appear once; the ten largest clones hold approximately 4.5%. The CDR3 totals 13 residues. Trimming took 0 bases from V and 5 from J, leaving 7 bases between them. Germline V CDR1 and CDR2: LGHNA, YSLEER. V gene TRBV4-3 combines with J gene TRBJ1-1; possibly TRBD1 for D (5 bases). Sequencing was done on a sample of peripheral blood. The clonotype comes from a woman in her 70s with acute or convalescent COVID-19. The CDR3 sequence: CASSQDQGTEAFF. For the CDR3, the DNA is TGCGCCAGCAGCCAAGATCAGGGAACTGAAGCTTTCTTT.